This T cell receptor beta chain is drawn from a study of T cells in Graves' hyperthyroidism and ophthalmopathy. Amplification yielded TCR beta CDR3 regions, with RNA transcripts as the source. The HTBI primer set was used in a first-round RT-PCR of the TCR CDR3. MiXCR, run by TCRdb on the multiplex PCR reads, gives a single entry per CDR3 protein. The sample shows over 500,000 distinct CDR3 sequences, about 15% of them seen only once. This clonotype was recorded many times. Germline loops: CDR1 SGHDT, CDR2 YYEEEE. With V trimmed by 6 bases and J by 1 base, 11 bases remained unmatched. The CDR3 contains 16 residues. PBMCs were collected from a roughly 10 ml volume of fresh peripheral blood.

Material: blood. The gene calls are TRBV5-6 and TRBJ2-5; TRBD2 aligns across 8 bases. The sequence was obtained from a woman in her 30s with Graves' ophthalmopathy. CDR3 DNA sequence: TGTGCCAGCAAGGGGAGGTTCACTAGCGGCCAAGAGACCCAGTACTTC. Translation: CASKGRFTSGQETQYF.